The rows below give T cell receptor beta chains drawn from one sample of a study of T-cell memory formation after mild COVID-19. TCRdb ran MiXCR on the 5' RACE reads and lists one entry per CDR3 protein. The sample has 210,000 or so distinct CDR3 sequences, about 10% seen once; the top ten hold around 3.3%. The sequenced sample was PBMCs or a T cell subset sorted from them (not recorded which). Every receptor here comes from a man between 18 and 29 years old who had mild COVID-19 (a few samples of this study predate the infection). Cell type and time point are not known. CDR3s include the opening cysteine and the closing phenylalanine or tryptophan. A D gene is named only where the DNA matches it firmly. The listing skips clone size in some rows; elsewhere it reads once, few, many or a size class.

CDR3aa	CDR3nt	j_gene	d_gene	len	abundance	v_gene
CASSLDLGADTQYF	TGTGCCAGCAGCTTAGATTTGGGGGCAGATACGCAGTATTTT	TRBJ2-3	-	14	many	TRBV7-9
CASSFDRGWTYGYTF	TGTGCCAGCAGCTTCGACAGGGGGTGGACCTATGGCTACACCTTC	TRBJ1-2	TRBD1	15	few	TRBV7-9
CATSDGREQFF	TGTGCCACCAGTGATGGTAGGGAGCAGTTCTTC	TRBJ2-1	-	11	few	TRBV24-1
CASTPTGGNFYGYTF	TGCGCCAGCACCCCAACCGGCGGCAACTTCTATGGCTACACCTTC	TRBJ1-2	-	15	few	TRBV5-1
CASSLMDTGELFF	TGCGCCAGCAGCTTAATGGACACCGGGGAGCTGTTTTTT	TRBJ2-2	-	13	many	TRBV5-1
CASSMGEGAYNEQFF	TGTGCCAGCAGCATGGGGGAGGGCGCCTACAATGAGCAGTTCTTC	TRBJ2-1	TRBD2	15	-	TRBV7-8
CASSLRQGTTSGANVLTF	TGTGCCAGCAGCCTCAGACAGGGTACCACCTCGGGGGCCAACGTCCTGACTTTC	TRBJ2-6	TRBD1	18	-	TRBV4-2
CAWSVGTSALGAQYF	TGTGCCTGGAGCGTAGGGACTAGCGCCCTGGGGGCCCAGTACTTC	TRBJ2-5	TRBD2	15	few	TRBV30
CASSLYDSNQPQHF	TGTGCCAGCAGTTTATATGATAGCAATCAGCCCCAGCATTTT	TRBJ1-5	-	14	few	TRBV12-3/TRBV12-4
CSVGQGAETQYF	TGCAGCGTTGGACAGGGGGCAGAGACCCAGTACTTC	TRBJ2-5	TRBD1	12	-	TRBV29-1
CASSQDSGNIQYF	TGTGCCAGCAGCCAAGATTCAGGGAACATTCAGTACTTC	TRBJ2-4	-	13	many	TRBV3-1
CASTLKVTGGILNTEAFF	TGTGCCAGCACCCTAAAGGTGACAGGGGGCATCTTGAACACTGAAGCTTTCTTT	TRBJ1-1	TRBD1	18	-	TRBV28
CASVGAGELFF	TGTGCCAGCGTAGGGGCCGGGGAGCTGTTTTTT	TRBJ2-2	-	11	few	TRBV3-1
CASSAGFTGELFF	TGTGCCAGCAGTGCAGGGTTCACCGGGGAGCTGTTTTTT	TRBJ2-2	-	13	few	TRBV2
CASSAWTGSMPPLHF	TGTGCCAGCAGCGCCTGGACAGGGAGTATGCCACCCCTCCACTTT	TRBJ1-6	TRBD1	15	-	TRBV14
CASSSAGTGTSGEQFF	TGTGCCAGCAGCTCCGCCGGGACAGGGACATCCGGTGAGCAGTTCTTC	TRBJ2-1	TRBD1	16	few	TRBV7-8
CASSRGDRASEQYF	TGTGCCAGCAGTAGGGGGGACCGGGCATCCGAGCAGTACTTC	TRBJ2-7	-	14	few	TRBV7-3
CASSQDGEQPQHF	TGTGCCAGCAGCCAAGACGGAGAACAGCCCCAGCATTTT	TRBJ1-5	-	13	-	TRBV3-1
CSASRGGYNSPLHF	TGCAGTGCTAGCAGGGGAGGGTATAATTCACCCCTCCACTTT	TRBJ1-6	-	14	many	TRBV20-1
CASSPGGGSGNTIYF	TGTGCCAGCAGTCCCGGAGGGGGCTCTGGAAACACCATATATTTT	TRBJ1-3	-	15	many	TRBV27
CASRERGTLNSPLHF	TGTGCCAGCAGGGAACGTGGGACTCTGAATTCACCCCTCCACTTT	TRBJ1-6	-	15	-	TRBV7-9
CASSPRASNTGELFF	TGTGCCAGCAGCCCCCGGGCGTCGAACACCGGGGAGCTGTTTTTT	TRBJ2-2	-	15	-	TRBV7-3
CSAPPAGSTEAFF	TGCAGTGCCCCTCCGGCGGGGAGCACTGAAGCTTTCTTT	TRBJ1-1	-	13	few	TRBV20-1
CASSQAGAAFF	TGTGCCAGCAGTCAAGCGGGGGCGGCGTTCTTC	TRBJ2-1	TRBD2	11	-	TRBV6-2/TRBV6-3
CASSGRFQETQYF	TGTGCCAGCAGCGGAAGGTTCCAAGAGACCCAGTACTTC	TRBJ2-5	-	13	few	TRBV11-3
CASSLTTANTEAFF	TGTGCCAGCAGCTTAACGACAGCGAACACTGAAGCTTTCTTT	TRBJ1-1	-	14	many	TRBV7-9
CASSVGQGISTNEKLFF	TGTGCCAGCAGCGTGGGACAGGGCATTTCAACTAATGAAAAACTGTTTTTT	TRBJ1-4	TRBD1	17	once	TRBV5-6
CASSYTIRDSLGGSAFF	TGTGCCAGCAGTTACACAATCCGGGACAGCCTTGGGGGATCAGCTTTCTTT	TRBJ1-1	TRBD1	17	few	TRBV6-2/TRBV6-3
CASSLDGTLSAFF	TGTGCCAGCAGTTTAGACGGGACCTTATCTGCTTTCTTT	TRBJ1-1	-	13	-	TRBV12-3/TRBV12-4
CASSFGHFDTGELFF	TGTGCCAGCAGCTTTGGGCACTTTGACACCGGGGAGCTGTTTTTT	TRBJ2-2	-	15	-	TRBV5-4
CASRKRVIWEDRENTQYF	TGTGCCAGCCGGAAACGAGTCATTTGGGAGGACAGGGAGAATACGCAGTATTTT	TRBJ2-3	TRBD1	18	few	TRBV12-3/TRBV12-4
CASSLSIPQQSLFF	TGTGCCAGCAGCTTATCGATCCCGCAACAATCTTTATTCTTC	TRBJ2-1	-	14	-	TRBV7-2
CASKSGGSWPTQF	TGTGCCAGCAAGAGCGGCGGCAGCTGGCCGACACAATTC	TRBJ1-2	-	13	-	TRBV28
CASSRALAGERTQYF	TGTGCCAGCAGCAGGGCACTAGCGGGGGAAAGGACGCAGTATTTT	TRBJ2-3	TRBD2	15	few	TRBV7-2
CATSREDAQETQYF	TGTGCCACCAGCAGAGAGGATGCGCAAGAGACCCAGTACTTC	TRBJ2-5	-	14	many	TRBV15
CASRSGTGNEKLFF	TGTGCCAGCAGGTCCGGGACAGGGAATGAAAAACTGTTTTTT	TRBJ1-4	TRBD1	14	-	TRBV6-5
CASSPRDYRPNTGELFF	TGTGCCAGCAGCCCCCGGGACTACCGCCCGAACACCGGGGAGCTGTTTTTT	TRBJ2-2	TRBD2	17	-	TRBV4-2
CASSSNRDFRPYEQYF	TGTGCCAGCAGCTCCAATCGGGACTTTCGACCCTACGAGCAGTACTTC	TRBJ2-7	-	16	-	TRBV6-5
CASGVRGLKAEAFF	TGTGCCAGCGGCGTGAGGGGGCTTAAGGCTGAAGCTTTCTTT	TRBJ1-1	TRBD1	14	-	TRBV7-8
CASSYPGRSPLHF	TGTGCCAGCAGTTACCCAGGGCGGTCACCCCTCCACTTT	TRBJ1-6	-	13	-	TRBV6-5
CASSQEPGQFLSSTGELFF	TGCGCCAGCAGCCAAGAACCAGGACAGTTTTTGTCCAGTACCGGGGAGCTGTTTTTT	TRBJ2-2	-	19	few	TRBV4-3
CASSQERAGGRNEQYF	TGCGCCAGCAGCCAAGAAAGGGCGGGGGGGCGAAACGAGCAGTACTTC	TRBJ2-7	TRBD2	16	few	TRBV4-1
CASSLFASAASTDTQYF	TGTGCCAGCAGCTTATTTGCTTCAGCGGCCTCCACAGATACGCAGTATTTT	TRBJ2-3	-	17	many	TRBV7-2
CSARRTSREKLFF	TGCAGCGCTCGGCGGACTTCAAGGGAAAAACTGTTTTTT	TRBJ1-4	-	13	-	TRBV20-1
CASSQDPRGSSYEQYF	TGTGCCAGCAGCCAAGATCCCAGGGGGTCTTCCTACGAGCAGTACTTC	TRBJ2-7	TRBD1	16	few	TRBV3-1